The 32 T cell receptor beta chains reported below all come from one sample, sequenced in a study of cytomegalovirus exposure and HLA in healthy donors. The PCR ran on 60 Vbeta and 13 Jbeta primers. Sequencing used immunoSEQ multiplex PCR; TCRdb keeps in-frame clones, though not all of them. Of about 130,000 clones listed, 55% to 75% were seen once; the top ten hold about 1.5%. Sequencing was done on a sample of PBMCs. These receptors originate from a young man in good health and CMV-seropositive.

This clone showed up just a few times. The rearrangement uses TRBV5-1 and TRBJ2-5; 9 bases fit TRBD1. The germline V gene encodes CDR1 SGHRS and CDR2 YFSETQ. The CDR3 length is 13 residues. J was trimmed by 4 bases and V by 4 bases; bases with no gene match: 2. CDR3 sequence: CASSPGQGETQYF. The CDR3 DNA follows: TGCGCCAGCAGCCCGGGACAGGGAGAGACCCAGTACTTC.

The V call is TRBV29-1, the J call TRBJ2-5; TRBD2 matches at 12 bases. V lost 3 bases to trimming and J lost 5 bases; unmatched junction nucleotides: 13. The CDR3 runs to 17 residues. Germline CDR1 and CDR2: SQVTM and ANQGSEA. The CDR3 DNA follows: TGCAGCGTTGATGGGTTGACTAGCGGGAGAGTATGGGAGACCCAGTACTTC. It translates to CSVDGLTSGRVWETQYF.

The rearrangement uses TRBV4-1 and TRBJ2-1; D possibly corresponds to TRBD1 (5 bases). The CDR3 has 17 amino acids. V shed 3 bases and J shed 5 bases, with 20 bases lying between them. In germline, CDR1 is MGHRA, CDR2 YSYEKL. CDR3 protein: CASSQLGMGLANNEQFF. CDR3 coding DNA: TGCGCCAGCAGCCAGTTGGGAATGGGGCTCGCTAACAATGAGCAGTTCTTC.

The chain uses TRBV28 and TRBJ2-1; D might be TRBD2 (5 bases). Trimming shortened V by 5 bases and J by 9 bases, and 17 bases separated the two germline ends. Per the germline V gene, CDR1 is MDHEN and CDR2 is SYDVKM. The CDR3 runs 14 residues. CDR3 DNA sequence: TGTGCCAGCAGTGTTCCGGCCGAGGGTACTGAGCAGTTCTTC. This encodes CASSVPAEGTEQFF.

The chain employs TRBV7-3 and TRBJ2-2; TRBD1 is a possible D gene (7 bases). The CDR3 length is 16 residues. Trimming cost V 3 bases and J 4 bases, with 15 bases left between them. From germline, CDR1 is SGHTA and CDR2 FQGTGA. Here the CDR3 reads CASSLGGRGSTGELFF. CDR3 nucleotides: TGTGCCAGCAGCTTGGGGGGCAGGGGGTCCACCGGGGAGCTGTTTTTT.

The chain has TRBV10-3 and TRBJ2-5; 12 bases are a match to TRBD2. Per germline, CDR1 ENHRY and CDR2 SYGVKD. The V and J ends lost 0 bases and 0 bases, in that order; junction bases with no gene match: 8. The length of the CDR3 is 19 residues. CDR3 in DNA: TGTGCCATCAGTGAGTCGGCACTAGCGGGAGGCCCGTACCAAGAGACCCAGTACTTC. Translated: CAISESALAGGPYQETQYF.

This clone was seen more than once but under ten times. The chain combines TRBV9 with TRBJ2-1, with a weak D call TRBD2 (5 bases). Germline CDR1 reads SGDLS; CDR2 reads YYNGEE. The CDR3 is 16 amino acids. V dropped 2 bases and J dropped 0 bases, with 12 bases sitting between them. The CDR3 loop reads CASSVGGGSSYNEQFF. CDR3 bases: TGTGCCAGCAGCGTTGGAGGCGGAAGCTCCTACAATGAGCAGTTCTTC.

This clone came up a few times. The chain links TRBV6-5 to TRBJ1-2, with TRBD1 matching 8 bases. The germline V gene has CDR1 MNHEY and CDR2 SVGAGI. There are 13 residues in the CDR3. V was clipped by 6 bases and J by 7 bases; unmatched bases: 7. This CDR3 is CASRETGGSGYTF. CDR3 DNA: TGTGCCAGCAGAGAAACAGGGGGTAGTGGCTACACCTTC.

The chain combines TRBV15 with TRBJ2-1; TRBD2 might be the D (5 bases). CDR1 and CDR2 (germline): LNHNV, YYDKDF (reference sequence). The CDR3 sequence is 13 residues long. Trimming removed 4 bases from V and 6 bases from J, with 10 bases in between. The CDR3 region is CATSKARVNEQFF. The CDR3 region has the DNA TGTGCCACCAGCAAAGCGCGGGTCAATGAGCAGTTCTTC.

The chain joins TRBV14 to TRBJ1-2, with no clear D. Trimming pared 5 bases from V and 7 bases from J, leaving 14 bases between. The CDR3 consists of 13 residues. Germline CDR1 SGHDN, CDR2 FVKESK. The CDR3 sequence: CASSGGGLGGYTF. DNA of the CDR3: TGTGCCAGCAGCGGAGGCGGGCTAGGTGGCTACACCTTC.

This clone was recorded once. V usage is TRBV5-1 and J usage is TRBJ1-3; 12 nucleotides line up with TRBD1. The V gene end was trimmed by 5 bases and the J gene end by 0 bases; junction bases not matched to a gene: 12. This CDR3 region has 19 residues. CDR1 is SGHRS and CDR2 is YFSETQ in the germline V gene. CDR3 coding DNA: TGCGCCAGCAGGTTACGTCGGGGACAGGGGGCAAACTCTGGAAACACCATATATTTT. The encoded protein is CASRLRRGQGANSGNTIYF.

In DNA, the CDR3 is TGCAGTGCCGTTGAGTCCTACGAGCAGTACTTC. Encoded protein: CSAVESYEQYF. J is TRBJ2-5 and V is TRBV20-1, with D hard to call. The J call is uncertain, as TRBJ2-7 better fits the DNA end. The CDR3 is 11 residues long. Germline assignment: CDR1 DFQATT and CDR2 SNEGSKA (reference sequence).

Only a few counts were recorded for this clone. The chain carries TRBV19 and TRBJ1-1; no reliable D call. The V end was cut by 3 bases, the J end by 3 bases, with 14 bases between. The CDR3 has 15 residues. Germline CDR1 LNHDA, CDR2 SQIVND (reference sequence). CDR3 sequence reads: CASSISRAVDTEAFF. CDR3 coding DNA: TGTGCCAGTAGTATCTCGAGGGCTGTGGACACTGAAGCTTTCTTT. The full variable domain, rest sourced from reference TRBV19 and TRBJ1-1, is DGGITQSPKYLFRKEGQNVTLSCEQNLNHDAMYWYRQDPGQGLRLIYYSQIVNDFQKGDIAEGYSVSREKKESFPLTVTSAQKNPTAFYLCASSISRAVDTEAFFGQGTRLTVV.

This clone was observed a few times. This chain joins TRBV5-1 and TRBJ2-7; 10 nucleotides agree with TRBD1. The V segment lost 3 bases and the J segment 6 bases; nucleotides outside the gene matches: 3. The CDR3 consists of 13 residues. CDR1 SGHRS and CDR2 YFSETQ come from the germline V gene. In nucleotides, the CDR3 is TGCGCCAGCAGCTGGACAGGGGGAAGCGAGCAGTACTTC. This codes for CASSWTGGSEQYF.

This clone has only one observation. This chain connects TRBV7-9 to TRBJ1-1, with unresolved D. Germline CDR1 SEHNR, CDR2 FQNEAQ (reference sequence). V was cut by 3 bases and J by 2 bases, with 10 bases left in between. CDR3 length: 14 residues. As DNA, the CDR3 is TGTGCCAGCAGCTTTGGGCAGTCAAACACTGAAGCTTTCTTT. Protein: CASSFGQSNTEAFF.

The chain carries TRBV30 and TRBJ2-4; 9 nucleotides line up with TRBD1. The CDR3 is made up of 17 amino acids. V lost 2 bases, J lost 1 base, and 9 bases stayed unmatched. Germline values: CDR1 GTSNPN, CDR2 SVGIG (reference sequence). In DNA, the CDR3 is TGTGCCTGGAGTAAACTAGGGGGGACAGGGGCCAAAAACATTCAGTACTTC. Protein product: CAWSKLGGTGAKNIQYF. Variable domain in full (rest from reference TRBV30 and TRBJ2-4): SQTIHQWPATLVQPVGSPLSLECTVEGTSNPNLYWYRQAAGRGLQLLFYSVGIGQISSEVPQNLSASRPQDRQFILSSKKLLLSDSGFYLCAWSKLGGTGAKNIQYFGAGTRLSVL.

The sample holds a few counts of this clone. The CDR3 DNA sequence: TGTGCCAGCAGCTTGGACAGGCAAGAGACCCAGTACTTC. Its protein product is CASSLDRQETQYF. The genes are TRBV5-5 and TRBJ2-5; D might be TRBD1 (5 bases). Germline V gene data show CDR1 as SGHKS and CDR2 as YYEKEE (reference sequence). V was cut by 0 bases and J by 2 bases, with 5 bases left in between. This CDR3 is 13 amino acids long.

V is TRBV5-1 and J is TRBJ1-2; 7 positions agree with TRBD1. CDR1 is SGHRS, CDR2 YFSETQ, per germline. The CDR3 sequence is 16 residues long. Unmatched junction bases numbered 10, after V lost 1 base and J lost 4 bases. The DNA of the CDR3 is TGCGCCAGCAGCTTGCGCCCAGGGGGAGAGACCTATGGCTACACCTTC. This translates into CASSLRPGGETYGYTF.

This chain links TRBV2 with TRBJ2-1, with D uncertain. Trimming pared 2 bases from V and 5 bases from J, leaving 4 bases between. The CDR3 covers 12 residues. Germline V gives CDR1 SNHLY, CDR2 FYNNEI. The CDR3 DNA sequence: TGTGCCAGCAGTGAACAGGACAATGAGCAGTTCTTC. This encodes CASSEQDNEQFF.

The chain uses TRBV19 and TRBJ2-1; 7 bases align to TRBD2. CDR3 length: 18 amino acids. V lost 5 bases to trimming and J lost 4 bases; unmatched junction nucleotides: 17. Germline CDR1 is LNHDA and CDR2 is SQIVND (reference sequence). The CDR3 spells CASSEGLMASPDYNEQFF. CDR3 DNA: TGTGCCAGTAGTGAGGGACTAATGGCGAGTCCGGATTACAATGAGCAGTTCTTC.

The count of this clone is one. This chain connects TRBV6-5 to TRBJ1-1; 7 bases match TRBD1. This CDR3 comprises 14 residues. Per germline, CDR1 MNHEY and CDR2 SVGAGI. V dropped 2 bases and J dropped 6; count of bases not matched to a gene: 6. The CDR3 coding sequence is TGTGCCAGCAGTTACGGGGCGGGGACAGCTGAAGCTTTCTTT. Amino acid sequence: CASSYGAGTAEAFF.

This clone was picked up a small number of times. The genes are TRBV2 and TRBJ1-5; D unclear. The CDR3 loop spans 12 amino acids. CDR1 is SNHLY and CDR2 is FYNNEI in the germline V gene. Between the trimmed V and J ends, which lost 4 bases and 2 bases, there was a span of 3 bases. This CDR3 reads CASSGGNQPQHF. In DNA form, the CDR3 reads TGTGCCAGCAGTGGAGGCAATCAGCCCCAGCATTTT.

The chain is built from TRBV19 and TRBJ1-1, with D maybe TRBD1 (6 bases). The CDR3 extends over 17 amino acids. The germline gives CDR1 LNHDA, CDR2 SQIVND (reference sequence). Trimming cost V 3 bases and J 5 bases, with 22 bases left between them. CDR3 sequence: CASSISSISPGETEAFF. CDR3 nucleotides: TGTGCCAGTAGTATCTCCAGTATATCCCCAGGGGAAACTGAAGCTTTCTTT.

The CDR3 nucleotides read TGTGCCAGCAGACGCAACGGTCAGGTTGAAGCTTTCTTT. Protein: CASRRNGQVEAFF. This rearrangement joins TRBV5-4 to TRBJ1-1, with no clear D. The CDR3 consists of 13 residues. CDR1 and CDR2 from the germline V gene are SGHNT and YYREEE (reference sequence). The germline V and J ends were trimmed by 5 bases and 7 bases, with 15 bases remaining between them.

This clone was observed a handful of times. The chain is built from TRBV5-6 and TRBJ1-1; tentative D call: TRBD1 (6 bases). The V end was cut by 4 bases, the J end by 0 bases, with 13 bases between. In germline, CDR1 is SGHDT, CDR2 YYEEEE. CDR3 length: 15 amino acids. This CDR3 reads CASSAQDRLNTEAFF. CDR3 bases: TGTGCCAGCAGCGCACAGGACAGATTGAACACTGAAGCTTTCTTT.

The rearrangement links TRBV7-3 to TRBJ2-7; the match to TRBD2 covers 11 bases. CDR3 length: 14 residues. Germline V gene sequence: CDR1 SGHTA, CDR2 FQGTGA. V shed 5 bases, J shed 6 bases, and the junction held 6 bases outside the gene matches. The CDR3 region has the DNA TGTGCCAGCAGCCCCCCAGGGACTAGCGGCGAGCAGTACTTC. This encodes CASSPPGTSGEQYF.

This rearrangement joins TRBV10-3 to TRBJ1-4, with TRBD1 as a possible D gene (5 bases). This CDR3 contains 13 residues. Germline V CDR1 and CDR2: ENHRY, SYGVKD. The V and J ends lost 4 bases and 7 bases respectively, with 10 bases between them. The CDR3 region is CAISAGGIEKLFF. The DNA of the CDR3 is TGTGCCATCAGTGCCGGGGGGATTGAAAAACTGTTTTTT.

This chain uses TRBV29-1 with TRBJ1-1; 7 nucleotides align to TRBD1. Per germline, CDR1 SQVTM and CDR2 ANQGSEA. The junction had 8 bases not matched to a gene; V was cut back by 7 bases and J by 3 bases. This CDR3 has 13 residues. CDR3: CSARQGEYTEAFF. CDR3 nucleotide sequence: TGCAGCGCTCGACAGGGTGAGTACACTGAAGCTTTCTTT.

This clone has only a few counts. The CDR3 DNA reads as TGTGCCAGCAGCAAACTAGGACAGGGGGCTGACGAGCAGTACTTC. It encodes CASSKLGQGADEQYF. The rearrangement uses TRBV7-9 and TRBJ2-7, with 11 bases that match TRBD1. The CDR3 consists of 15 residues. Germline V gene sequence: CDR1 SEHNR, CDR2 FQNEAQ (reference sequence). V dropped 5 bases and J dropped 5; count of bases not matched to a gene: 8.

This sequence joins TRBV2 and TRBJ2-1; D unresolved. Trimming took 5 bases from V and 10 from J, leaving 24 bases between them. The CDR3 sequence is 16 residues long. Germline CDR1 SNHLY, CDR2 FYNNEI. The CDR3 DNA reads TGTGCCAGCAGTCGGATTTTTGCGGCCAATCCTGGGGAGCAGTTCTTC. Its protein is CASSRIFAANPGEQFF.

There are a few counts of this clone. This chain links TRBV6-5 with TRBJ2-4, with a tentative D call TRBD1 (7 bases). V lost 11 bases and J lost 0, with 17 bases in between. The CDR3 is made up of 15 amino acids. Germline V CDR1 and CDR2: MNHEY, SVGAGI. The CDR3 sequence is CAAGAGGLAKNIQYF. CDR3 coding DNA: TGTGCCGCTGGAGCAGGGGGACTAGCCAAAAACATTCAGTACTTC.

The chain carries TRBV2 and TRBJ2-7, with 12 bases lining up with TRBD2. V lost 5 bases to trimming and J lost 6 bases; unmatched junction nucleotides: 8. CDR1 and CDR2 (germline): SNHLY, FYNNEI. CDR3 length: 15 residues. The chain's CDR3 is CASSPSSGRVSEQYF. The CDR3 DNA follows: TGTGCCAGCAGTCCTTCTAGCGGGAGGGTTTCCGAGCAGTACTTC.